Shown below are 19 T cell receptor beta chains from a single sample sequenced in a study of blood T cell repertoires in COVID-19. Method: immunoSEQ multiplex PCR; TCRdb's copy keeps in-frame clones and lacks some. The profile shows some 130,000 clones, under 90% of them singletons. Sequencing used peripheral blood. Receptors were obtained from a woman aged 60-70 years with active or convalescent COVID-19.

The chain recombines TRBV28 with TRBJ2-2; D perhaps matches TRBD1 (6 bases). The CDR3 sequence is 15 residues long. CDR1 and CDR2 from the germline V gene are MDHEN and SYDVKM. Trimming shortened V by 3 bases and J by 4 bases, and 12 bases separated the two germline ends. The CDR3 is CASSFSGAGTGELFF. DNA of the CDR3: TGTGCCAGCAGTTTTTCAGGGGCGGGCACCGGGGAGCTGTTTTTT.

This rearrangement joins TRBV27 to TRBJ1-5; 8 bases fit TRBD1. The junction had 2 bases not matched to a gene; V was cut back by 5 bases and J by 5 bases. The germline V gene has CDR1 MNHEY and CDR2 SMNVEV (reference sequence). The CDR3 consists of 13 residues. CDR3 sequence: CASSQTGDQPQHF. The CDR3 DNA follows: TGTGCCAGCAGTCAGACAGGGGATCAGCCCCAGCATTTT.

The J gene is TRBJ2-6, the V gene TRBV18; tentative D call: TRBD1 (5 bases). Trimming left V 0 bases short and J 1 base short, with 10 bases between. This CDR3 region has 17 residues. Germline V gives CDR1 KGHSH, CDR2 LQKENI. CDR3: CASSPPKAGSGANVLTF. For the CDR3, the DNA is TGTGCCAGCTCACCACCGAAGGCAGGGTCTGGGGCCAACGTCCTGACTTTC.

This chain connects TRBV14 to TRBJ2-3; TRBD2 is a possible D gene (6 bases). This CDR3 has 16 residues. Germline V gene data show CDR1 as SGHDN and CDR2 as FVKESK. V lost 0 bases, J lost 4 bases, and 14 bases lay in between. CDR3 region: CASSQDLRRGPDTQYF. CDR3 DNA sequence: TGTGCCAGCAGCCAAGATCTTAGGCGGGGACCAGATACGCAGTATTTT.

This clone was seen once. The J gene is TRBJ2-7, the V gene TRBV3-1 (or the pseudogene TRBV3-2), with TRBD2 matching 9 bases. The germline V gene encodes CDR1 LGHDT and CDR2 YNNKEL (reference sequence). CDR3 length equals 13 residues. With 6 bases clipped from V and 7 bases from J, the junction kept 7 bases outside the gene matches. The DNA for the CDR3 is TGTGCCAGCAGGGAATTAGCGGGAGATGAGCAGTACTTC. This sequence encodes CASRELAGDEQYF.

This chain joins TRBV5-1 and TRBJ1-1; D is unclear. The V and J ends lost 4 bases and 2 bases respectively, with 9 bases between them. Looked up from germline, CDR1 is SGHRS and CDR2 is YFSETQ. The length of the CDR3 is 13 residues. CDR3 sequence (DNA): TGCGCCAGCAGCCCCCGGGAAAACACTGAAGCTTTCTTT. Its translation is CASSPRENTEAFF.

The rearrangement joins TRBV27 to TRBJ1-1; unclear D gene. Germline V gene sequence: CDR1 MNHEY, CDR2 SMNVEV (reference sequence). The CDR3 extends over 16 amino acids. V was trimmed by 2 bases and J by 1 base, leaving 14 bases between them. The CDR3 is CASSLKGASRNTEAFF. The CDR3 DNA is TGTGCCAGCAGTTTAAAGGGAGCATCCAGGAACACTGAAGCTTTCTTT.

This chain links TRBV2 with TRBJ2-7; D may be TRBD1 (6 bases). The CDR3 contains 13 residues. V lost 5 bases and J 5 bases, leaving 13 bases between the germline ends. CDR1 is SNHLY and CDR2 is FYNNEI in the germline V gene. The CDR3 sequence: CASSRQGLNEQYV. The DNA for the CDR3 is TGTGCCAGCAGTCGGCAGGGGCTAAACGAGCAGTACGTC.

This chain connects TRBV29-1 to TRBJ2-5; perhaps TRBD2 as D (5 bases). Per the germline V gene, CDR1 is SQVTM and CDR2 is ANQGSEA. Trimming removed 8 bases from V and 3 bases from J, with 7 bases in between. The length of the CDR3 is 10 residues. CDR3 sequence: CSWREETQYF. DNA of the CDR3: TGCAGCTGGCGGGAAGAGACCCAGTACTTC.

The gene calls are TRBV7-2 and TRBJ1-5; D unresolved. This CDR3 has 13 residues. The V and J ends lost 4 bases and 4 bases respectively, with 8 bases between them. CDR1 and CDR2 from the germline V gene are SGHTA and FQGNSA. The CDR3 is CASSSGLNQPQHF. The CDR3, as DNA: TGTGCCAGCAGCTCGGGATTAAATCAGCCCCAGCATTTT.

The chain carries TRBV19 and TRBJ2-6; D is possibly TRBD1 (5 bases). V was pared by 7 bases and J by 3 bases, with 13 bases between. Germline V lookup: CDR1 LNHDA, CDR2 SQIVND (reference sequence). This CDR3 comprises 15 residues. The CDR3 DNA sequence: TGTGCCAGTACTAGACAGCCCTATGGGGCCAACGTCCTGACTTTC. Its translation: CASTRQPYGANVLTF.

The chain is built from TRBV9 and TRBJ2-7; 7 bases match TRBD2. This CDR3 region has 13 residues. Trimming cost V 0 bases and J 9 bases; bases outside gene matches: 6. CDR1 is SGDLS and CDR2 is YYNGEE in the germline V gene. In DNA, the CDR3 is TGTGCCAGCAGCGTAGCCCAGGGAGGGAGGCAGTACTTC. Its translation is CASSVAQGGRQYF.

The J gene is TRBJ1-2, the V gene TRBV4-2; TRBD1 matches at 9 bases. Germline CDR1 LGHNA, CDR2 YNFKEQ. V shed 1 base, J shed 8 bases, and the junction held 8 bases outside the gene matches. The CDR3 spans 15 residues. Written as DNA, the CDR3 is TGTGCCAGCAGCCAAGGGCCCGGGACAGGGCTCGGCTACACCTTC. Translating it yields CASSQGPGTGLGYTF.

CDR3 protein: CASSPPGQGQETQYF. The DNA of the CDR3 is TGTGCCAGCAGCCCTCCGGGACAGGGACAAGAGACCCAGTACTTC. This chain joins TRBV11-2 and TRBJ2-5, with 9 bases matching TRBD1. There are 15 residues in the CDR3. Germline CDR1 SGHAT, CDR2 FQNNGV. With 5 bases clipped from V and 2 bases from J, the junction kept 6 bases outside the gene matches.

CDR3 bases: TGCGCCAGCAGCCAGGACAGGGGGCTTATTTCGAATGAGCAGTTCTTC. Encoded protein: CASSQDRGLISNEQFF. The rearrangement uses TRBV5-1 and TRBJ2-1, with 11 bases lining up with TRBD1. The germline V gene has CDR1 SGHRS and CDR2 YFSETQ. CDR3 length: 16 residues. V gave up 4 bases and J gave up 7 bases; unmatched junction bases: 10.

This clone has only a few counts. The genes are TRBV12-3 or TRBV12-4 and TRBJ2-5, with 7 bases that match TRBD2. This CDR3 spans 13 amino acids. V gave up 3 bases and J gave up 4 bases; unmatched junction bases: 2. CDR3 protein: CASSFGGSETQYF. For the CDR3, the DNA is TGTGCCAGCAGTTTCGGGGGGTCAGAGACCCAGTACTTC.

This clone showed up just a few times. The rearrangement joins TRBV29-1 to TRBJ2-3; 13 bases match TRBD2. Germline values: CDR1 SQVTM, CDR2 ANQGSEA. V trimming: 3 bases; J trimming: 2 bases; junction bases outside the gene matches: 2. The CDR3 extends over 15 amino acids. The CDR3 nucleotides are TGCAGCGTTGAGGGGACTAGCGGGGTCACAGATACGCAGTATTTT. This translates into CSVEGTSGVTDTQYF.

The chain joins TRBV5-1 to TRBJ1-1, with D unresolved. Deletions cut 4 bases from V and 2 bases from J, with 9 bases between. The CDR3 contains 13 residues. In germline, CDR1 is SGHRS, CDR2 YFSETQ. CDR3 region: CASSAAGNTEAFF. CDR3 DNA: TGCGCCAGCAGCGCGGCGGGAAACACTGAAGCTTTCTTT.

V gene TRBV10-3 combines with J gene TRBJ2-7; TRBD2 matches at 7 bases. Trimming took 6 bases from V and 3 from J; bases not matched to a gene: 5. Germline CDR1 is ENHRY and CDR2 is SYGVKD. The CDR3 length is 13 residues. CDR3 amino acids: CAIRPGLNYEQYF. The CDR3 DNA follows: TGTGCCATCAGACCGGGACTAAACTACGAGCAGTACTTC.